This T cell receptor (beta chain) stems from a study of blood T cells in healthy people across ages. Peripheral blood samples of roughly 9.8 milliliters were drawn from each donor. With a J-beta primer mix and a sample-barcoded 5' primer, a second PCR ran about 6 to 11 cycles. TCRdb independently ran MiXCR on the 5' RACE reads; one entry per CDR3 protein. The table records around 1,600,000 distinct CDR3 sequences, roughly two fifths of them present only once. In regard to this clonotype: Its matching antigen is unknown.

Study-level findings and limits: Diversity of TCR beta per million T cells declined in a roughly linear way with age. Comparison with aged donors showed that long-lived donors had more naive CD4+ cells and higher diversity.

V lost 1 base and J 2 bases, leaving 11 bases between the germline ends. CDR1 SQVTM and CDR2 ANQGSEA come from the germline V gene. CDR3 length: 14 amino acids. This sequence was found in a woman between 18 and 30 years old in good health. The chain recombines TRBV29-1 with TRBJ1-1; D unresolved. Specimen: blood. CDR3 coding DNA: TGCAGCGTTGAAGGGTTTTGGGTTAACACTGAAGCTTTCTTT. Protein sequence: CSVEGFWVNTEAFF.